The entry below gives a single T cell receptor beta chain sequence along with its context. Antigen unknown. V lost 0 bases and J lost 4; bases outside the gene matches: 2. The V gene's germline CDR1 is SGHRS and CDR2 YFSETQ. There are 14 residues in the CDR3. The TEMRA cells underwent FACS enrichment, while the CD8+ and CD4+ T cells underwent negative isolation. This sample was taken from a study of CD8 T cells in Susac syndrome. Study-level findings and limits: The number of Susac-specific public clones found was approximately 15 in total CD8+ repertoires and about five in CD8+ TEMRA repertoires. In TEMRA cells and active patients, CD8+ clonal expansion in Susac reached its peak.

RNA in amounts of roughly 0.45 to 1 ug was reverse transcribed with random hexamers. One entry per CDR3 protein results from TCRdb running MiXCR on the immunoSEQ multiplex PCR reads. The sample has more than 95,000 distinct CDR3 sequences; approximately 96% are singletons. The gene calls are TRBV5-1 and TRBJ1-2, with 8 bases fitting TRBD1. This clonotype originated in a human donor with Susac syndrome. Sample: CD8+ T cells from PBMCs. CDR3 loop: CASSLETGVYGYTF. CDR3 sequence (DNA): TGCGCCAGCAGCTTGGAGACAGGGGTCTATGGCTACACCTTC.